The 3 T cell receptor beta chains below come from one sample, sequenced in a study of blood T cell repertoires in COVID-19. TCRdb's copy holds only in-frame clones and misses some; the assay was immunoSEQ multiplex PCR. The sample yields 200,000 to 250,000 clones, around 83% seen once. The material sequenced was peripheral blood. Receptor source: a woman aged 45 to 65 with acute or convalescent COVID-19.

This clone has a single count. The chain joins TRBV7-9 to TRBJ1-1; the match to TRBD1 covers 11 bases. CDR3 size: 15 residues. CDR1 SEHNR and CDR2 FQNEAQ come from the germline V gene (reference sequence). The V gene end was trimmed by 5 bases and the J gene end by 6 bases; junction bases not matched to a gene: 8. The DNA for the CDR3 is TGTGCCAGCAGCACCGGACAGGGGGCTGTATCTGAAGCTTTCTTT. This sequence encodes CASSTGQGAVSEAFF.

This clone was seen a handful of times. The gene calls are TRBV7-9 and TRBJ1-4, with a weak D call TRBD1 (5 bases). The germline V gene encodes CDR1 SEHNR and CDR2 FQNEAQ (reference sequence). This CDR3 contains 15 residues. V lost 1 base, J lost 7 bases, and 13 bases lay in between. The CDR3 DNA reads TGTGCCAGCAGCTTAGATGGGGGGTTTCGTGAAAAACTGTTTTTT. It translates to CASSLDGGFREKLFF.

The chain joins TRBV3-1 (or the pseudogene TRBV3-2) to TRBJ2-3; D may be TRBD2 (6 bases). CDR1 and CDR2 from the germline V gene are LGHDT and YNNKEL (reference sequence). Trimming cost V 1 base and J 0 bases, with 11 bases left between them. The length of the CDR3 is 16 residues. The CDR3 sequence: CASSQVPSASTDTQYF. CDR3 bases: TGTGCCAGCAGCCAAGTCCCTAGCGCTAGCACAGATACGCAGTATTTT.